The source of this T cell receptor beta chain is a study of blood T cell repertoires in COVID-19. Repertoires were generated with immunoSEQ multiplex PCR, while TCRdb's copy carries only in-frame clones and drops some. The repertoire holds about 250,000 clones, with 65% to 90% as singletons. V lost 5 bases to trimming and J lost 2 bases, with 19 bases between them. The CDR3 runs 16 residues. Per germline, CDR1 LNHDA and CDR2 SQIVND (reference sequence). The clonotype comes from a man aged 18 to 30 who had recovered from COVID-19. The sample comprised PBMCs or T cells enriched from blood (not recorded which). The J gene is TRBJ2-7, the V gene TRBV19, with D perhaps matching TRBD1 (6 bases). The CDR3 is CASSLSTGGVAYEQYF. Here the CDR3 DNA reads TGTGCCAGTAGTTTATCGACAGGTGGCGTGGCCTACGAGCAGTACTTC. The full variable domain, rest sourced from reference TRBV19 and TRBJ2-7, is DGGITQSPKYLFRKEGQNVTLSCEQNLNHDAMYWYRQDPGQGLRLIYYSQIVNDFQKGDIAEGYSVSREKKESFPLTVTSAQKNPTAFYLCASSLSTGGVAYEQYFGPGTRLTVT.